The 30 T cell receptor beta chains below all came from one sample that was sequenced in a study of cytomegalovirus exposure and HLA in healthy donors. Use of 60 Vbeta and 13 Jbeta primers characterized the PCR. The method was immunoSEQ multiplex PCR; TCRdb's version includes in-frame clones alone and lacks a portion of them. Counted here are fewer than 100,000 clones, around 74% occurring once; the ten biggest clones make up roughly 7.7%. Input material: PBMCs. Receptor source: a man aged 40-55 years in good health and CMV-seropositive.

This chain joins TRBV11-3 and TRBJ2-5, with TRBD2 identical over 7 bases. The J call may be incorrect, as the DNA end agrees better with TRBJ2-7. Looked up from germline, CDR1 is SGHNT and CDR2 is YENEEA. This CDR3 region has 14 residues. The CDR3: CASSEGGPPYEQYF. In nucleotides, the CDR3 is TGTGCCAGCAGCGAGGGAGGGCCCCCCTACGAGCAGTACTTC.

V is TRBV7-2 and J is TRBJ2-7; D might be TRBD2 (6 bases). V dropped 1 base and J dropped 13 bases, with 17 bases sitting between them. Germline V lookup: CDR1 SGHTA, CDR2 FQGNSA. The CDR3 is made up of 13 amino acids. CDR3 sequence (DNA): TGTGCCAGCAGCTTAGACGCTAGCGTGGGTTTATACTTC. Translating it yields CASSLDASVGLYF.

The chain is built from TRBV18 and TRBJ1-1, with a possible D match to TRBD1 (6 bases). The germline V gene has CDR1 KGHSH and CDR2 LQKENI. The CDR3 has 13 residues. The V gene lost 8 bases and the J gene lost 0 bases, with 10 bases spanning the gap. The CDR3 DNA is TGTGCCAGCCTCGGGGACATGAACACTGAAGCTTTCTTT. This translates into CASLGDMNTEAFF.

This clone was seen only once. The chain is built from TRBV5-1 and TRBJ2-4; 9 nucleotides match TRBD2. The CDR3 has 16 residues. Germline V CDR1 and CDR2: SGHRS, YFSETQ. With V trimmed by 0 bases and J by 2 bases, 3 bases remained unmatched. This chain's CDR3 is CASSLEAGGSKNIQYF. In DNA, the CDR3 is TGCGCCAGCAGCTTGGAGGCGGGGGGGTCCAAAAACATTCAGTACTTC.

The chain is built from TRBV5-6 and TRBJ1-5; 8 bases match TRBD1. The V gene end was trimmed by 1 base and the J gene end by 0 bases; junction bases not matched to a gene: 3. This CDR3 contains 16 residues. CDR1 and CDR2 from the germline V gene are SGHDT and YYEEEE. The CDR3 DNA is TGTGCCAGCAGCTTGCGGACAGGGAATAGCAATCAGCCCCAGCATTTT. Its protein is CASSLRTGNSNQPQHF.

The J gene is TRBJ1-4, the V gene TRBV15; D is uncertain. Germline V lookup: CDR1 LNHNV, CDR2 YYDKDF (reference sequence). The CDR3 has 14 residues. Trimming took off 0 bases at V and 1 base at J, with 3 bases between the two ends. In DNA, the CDR3 is TGTGCCACCAGCAGAGATCTAACTAATGAAAAACTGTTTTTT. This translates into CATSRDLTNEKLFF.

This chain links TRBV5-1 with TRBJ1-6; 8 bases map to TRBD1. The germline V gene has CDR1 SGHRS and CDR2 YFSETQ. The V and J ends lost 2 bases and 8 bases, in that order; junction bases with no gene match: 9. The CDR3 has 16 amino acids. CDR3 sequence: CASSLSPDRDDSPLHF. The CDR3 coding sequence is TGCGCCAGCAGCTTATCCCCGGACAGGGATGATTCACCCCTCCACTTT.

The chain employs TRBV4-3 and TRBJ2-3, with TRBD2 identical over 10 bases. Losses at the gene ends were 1 base for V and 0 bases for J; bases not matched to a gene: 7. The CDR3 length is 18 residues. Germline CDR1 LGHNA, CDR2 YSLEER. The CDR3 is CASSQGTSGGSSTDTQYF. For the CDR3, the DNA is TGCGCCAGCAGCCAAGGGACTAGCGGAGGGTCTAGCACAGATACGCAGTATTTT.

This sequence joins TRBV9 and TRBJ2-5; 10 bases agree with TRBD1. The CDR3 length is 14 residues. V shed 4 bases and J 6 bases; nucleotides not matched to a gene: 6. Per the germline V gene, CDR1 is SGDLS and CDR2 is YYNGEE. The CDR3 coding sequence is TGTGCCAGCAGCTTGGGACAGGGGCAGAAGACCCAGTACTTC. This encodes CASSLGQGQKTQYF.

This chain uses TRBV9 with TRBJ1-2; TRBD1 matches at 12 bases. The CDR3 has 16 amino acids. Losses at the gene ends were 4 bases for V and 3 bases for J; bases not matched to a gene: 7. Germline V gene data show CDR1 as SGDLS and CDR2 as YYNGEE. The CDR3 sequence: CASSHPGTGGDYGYTF. CDR3 in DNA: TGTGCCAGCAGCCACCCAGGGACAGGGGGCGACTATGGCTACACCTTC. The full variable domain, its missing parts supplied by reference TRBV9 and TRBJ1-2, is DSGVTQTPKHLITATGQRVTLRCSPRSGDLSVYWYQQSLDQGLQFLIQYYNGEERAKGNILERFSAQQFPDLHSELNLSSLELGDSALYFCASSHPGTGGDYGYTFGSGTRLTVV.

This clone was seen a single time. The chain links TRBV18 to TRBJ1-4, with D tentatively TRBD1 (6 bases). CDR1 and CDR2 (germline): KGHSH, LQKENI. Trimming took 9 bases from V and 5 from J, leaving 16 bases between them. This CDR3 region has 14 residues. CDR3 DNA sequence: TGTGCCAGTTCCCTACAGGGTACCAATGAAAAACTGTTTTTT. This codes for CASSLQGTNEKLFF.

This chain connects TRBV19 to TRBJ2-5, with TRBD2 matching over 7 bases. CDR3 size: 14 residues. V was pared by 6 bases and J by 2 bases, with 6 bases of the junction left unmatched. Germline CDR1 is LNHDA and CDR2 is SQIVND (reference sequence). The CDR3 reads CASSGRLWQETQYF. The CDR3 DNA reads TGTGCCAGTAGCGGGAGGCTTTGGCAAGAGACCCAGTACTTC.

The table lists this clone with a few counts. The chain carries TRBV2 and TRBJ1-6, with 11 bases matching TRBD1. Per germline, CDR1 SNHLY and CDR2 FYNNEI. J was trimmed by 11 bases and V by 3 bases; bases with no gene match: 3. This CDR3 region has 14 residues. CDR3 sequence reads: CASSEDRGLTPLHF. The DNA for the CDR3 is TGTGCCAGCAGTGAGGACAGGGGGCTGACACCCCTCCACTTT.

The chain recombines TRBV21-1 with TRBJ2-1; the listed D gene, TRBD1, was not tested against the DNA. TRBV21-1 is shown as a pseudogene. This CDR3 comprises 15 residues. The DNA of the CDR3 is TGTGCCCCTGACACCCTGAGTTACCTTTACAATGAGCAGTTCTTC. Its translation is CAPDTLSYLYNEQFF.

The CDR3 DNA reads TGTGCCAGCAGTCGTAGCGGGAGTAGCACAGATACGCAGTATTTT. This gives the protein CASSRSGSSTDTQYF. The genes are TRBV7-9 and TRBJ2-3; TRBD2 matches 9 bases. CDR3 length equals 15 residues. Germline values: CDR1 SEHNR, CDR2 FQNEAQ (reference sequence). V shed 6 bases, J shed 0 bases, and the junction held 4 bases outside the gene matches.

This rearrangement joins TRBV7-2 to TRBJ2-2, with D maybe TRBD2 (6 bases). The germline V gene encodes CDR1 SGHTA and CDR2 FQGNSA. The CDR3 totals 16 residues. The ends were cut back, 7 bases at V and 1 base at J, with 16 bases in the middle. The CDR3 sequence: CASTPGGTVNTGELFF. The CDR3 bases are TGTGCCAGCACCCCTGGGGGGACCGTGAACACCGGGGAGCTGTTTTTT.

In this sample, this clone turned up a few times. Different DNA sequences within this sample yield the same CDR3. The V call is TRBV5-6, the J call TRBJ2-1; 7 nucleotides match TRBD2. The V gene's germline CDR1 is SGHDT and CDR2 YYEEEE. This CDR3 region has 12 residues. Trimming cost V 0 bases and J 10 bases; bases outside gene matches: 1. This CDR3 reads CASSLASGEQFF. CDR3 DNA sequence: TGTGCCAGCAGCTTGGCTAGCGGCGAGCAGTTCTTC.

This clone was seen only a few times. This chain connects TRBV5-1 to TRBJ2-1; D call uncertain. Germline V gene lookup returns CDR1 SGHRS and CDR2 YFSETQ. Trimming removed 1 base from V and 0 bases from J, with 8 bases in between. This CDR3 region has 15 residues. The CDR3, as DNA: TGCGCCAGCAGCTTGCTCCGGGTCTCCTACAATGAGCAGTTCTTC. It codes for CASSLLRVSYNEQFF.

Note on this clone: Sequence at one end of the junction differs from germline and may be a read error. The genes are TRBV10-2 and TRBJ2-7; 7 bases are a match to TRBD2. Germline V lookup: CDR1 WSHSY, CDR2 SAAADI. There are 13 residues in the CDR3. Here the CDR3 reads CASSKSGRDEQYF. In DNA, the CDR3 is TGCGCCAGCAGTAAGTCTGGGAGGGACGAGCAGTACTTC.

The genes are TRBV18 and TRBJ1-6; TRBD1 matches 10 bases. The CDR3 length is 16 residues. After removal of 1 base from V and 7 bases from J, the junction contained 4 bases not matched to a gene. CDR1 and CDR2 (germline): KGHSH, LQKENI. This CDR3 is CASSPRRDRGNSPLHF. The CDR3, as DNA: TGTGCCAGCTCACCACGCCGGGACAGGGGCAATTCACCCCTCCACTTT.

The V gene is TRBV7-8, the J gene TRBJ2-1; TRBD2 is a possible D gene (7 bases). This CDR3 comprises 14 residues. Germline V gene sequence: CDR1 SGHVS, CDR2 FQNEAQ. V lost 6 bases and J lost 10, with 19 bases in between. CDR3 in DNA: TGTGCCAGCAGTTCTACGTCGGGGGGCAGGGAGCAGTTCTTC. Protein product: CASSSTSGGREQFF.

The chain has TRBV7-3 and TRBJ2-5; 11 positions match TRBD1. The J call may be mistaken, given a closer DNA end match to TRBJ2-7. Germline-derived CDR1 and CDR2 are SGHTA and FQGTGA. The CDR3 totals 15 residues. DNA of the CDR3: TGTGCCAGCAGCGTCGACGGACAGGGGGCTTACGAGCAGTACTTC. This gives the protein CASSVDGQGAYEQYF.

The chain combines TRBV7-8 with TRBJ2-5; 9 bases fit TRBD2. This CDR3 spans 17 amino acids. Germline lookup yields CDR1 SGHVS and CDR2 FQNEAQ. V trimming: 4 bases; J trimming: 0 bases; junction bases outside the gene matches: 9. CDR3 sequence reads: CASSSSGVAGDQETQYF. The CDR3, as DNA: TGTGCCAGCAGCTCCAGTGGCGTAGCGGGGGACCAAGAGACCCAGTACTTC.

V gene TRBV27 combines with J gene TRBJ2-4; maybe TRBD1 (5 bases). Trimming pared 3 bases from V and 6 bases from J, leaving 9 bases between. This CDR3 is 13 amino acids long. Per germline, CDR1 MNHEY and CDR2 SMNVEV (reference sequence). CDR3 residues: CASSLDISNIQYF. The DNA of the CDR3 is TGTGCCAGCAGTTTGGACATCTCAAACATTCAGTACTTC.

This chain uses TRBV5-1 with TRBJ2-3; 8 bases align to TRBD2. This CDR3 has 15 amino acids. V was clipped by 0 bases and J by 5 bases; unmatched bases: 5. In germline, CDR1 is SGHRS, CDR2 YFSETQ. The CDR3 spells CASSLDGGAVDTQYF. The CDR3 DNA follows: TGCGCCAGCAGCTTGGACGGGGGGGCAGTAGATACGCAGTATTTT.

This clone came up once. The chain uses TRBV14 and TRBJ2-5; TRBD2 agrees at 7 bases. CDR3 length equals 17 residues. Per the germline V gene, CDR1 is SGHDN and CDR2 is FVKESK. Losses at the gene ends were 0 bases for V and 3 bases for J; bases not matched to a gene: 10. The DNA for the CDR3 is TGTGCCAGCAGCCAAGATGGTAGCGGGCTAGGAGAAGAGACCCAGTACTTC. It translates to CASSQDGSGLGEETQYF.

The chain recombines TRBV28 with TRBJ2-7; 7 bases align to TRBD2. From germline, CDR1 is MDHEN and CDR2 SYDVKM. This CDR3 contains 17 residues. The V gene end was trimmed by 3 bases and the J gene end by 7 bases; junction bases not matched to a gene: 18. The CDR3 region has the DNA TGTGCCAGCAGTTTCGTAGGGAGGGGTAGGGGCCGGAGAGAGCAGTACTTC. Its translation is CASSFVGRGRGRREQYF.

The chain has TRBV12-5 and TRBJ1-5; 12 positions match TRBD1. Germline CDR1 is LGHNT and CDR2 is FRNRAP. The CDR3 loop spans 17 amino acids. The junction had 10 bases not matched to a gene; V was cut back by 4 bases and J by 6 bases. CDR3 amino acids: CASGSPSGQGAFQPQHF. The CDR3 DNA reads as TGTGCTAGTGGTTCCCCTTCGGGACAGGGGGCGTTTCAGCCCCAGCATTTT.

The V call is TRBV6-5, the J call TRBJ2-7, with TRBD2 as a possible D gene (6 bases). The CDR3 is 13 amino acids. Between the trimmed V and J ends, which lost 2 bases and 7 bases, there was a span of 12 bases. CDR1 is MNHEY and CDR2 is SVGAGI in the germline V gene. The CDR3 nucleotides read TGTGCCAGCAGTTACCCTCCGGGGGAGGAGCAGTACTTC. Protein product: CASSYPPGEEQYF.

This chain links TRBV5-4 with TRBJ2-7; 7 nucleotides align to TRBD1. This CDR3 is built from 15 residues. Trimming at V came to 0 bases and at J to 0 bases, leaving 3 bases not matched to a gene. In germline, CDR1 is SGHNT, CDR2 YYREEE (reference sequence). In nucleotides, the CDR3 is TGTGCCAGCAGCTTGGAAGGGACAGTCTCCTACGAGCAGTACTTC. Amino acid sequence: CASSLEGTVSYEQYF.